This T cell receptor (beta chain) stems from a study of CD8 T cells in Susac syndrome. TEMRA cells underwent FACS enrichment and CD8+ and CD4+ T cells underwent negative isolation. The CDR3 contains 15 residues. Germline CDR1 and CDR2: MDHEN and SYDVKM. V lost 5 bases to trimming and J lost 3 bases, with 13 bases between them. With random hexamers, reverse transcription was performed on about 0.5 to 1 ug of RNA. With immunoSEQ multiplex PCR, TCR beta CDR3 was amplified across 54 Vbeta and 13 Jbeta. TCRdb itself ran the immunoSEQ multiplex PCR reads through MiXCR, one entry per CDR3 protein. The sample records fewer than 150,000 distinct CDR3 sequences, around 91% being singletons.

Sequencing input: CD8+ T cells from PBMCs. The chain uses TRBV28 and TRBJ2-2, with D possibly TRBD1 on 6 matching bases. The clonotype originates from a human donor with multiple sclerosis. The chain's CDR3 is CASSMYRDHTGELFF. For the CDR3, the DNA is TGTGCCAGCAGTATGTACAGGGATCACACCGGGGAGCTGTTTTTT.